Below are 5 T cell receptor beta chains sequenced from a single sample in a study of T cell repertoires in cytomegalovirus infection. Antigens for these TCRs are unknown. One entry per CDR3 protein, called by TCRdb with MiXCR from the reads. Of under 500,000 distinct CDR3 sequences detected, under 55% appear once; the ten largest clones hold about 41%. The sample consisted of cultured PBMCs, taken from culture after CMV antigen stimulation. The receptors were gathered from a human donor in good health (CMV status not recorded). Some clones in this sample may be carry-over from other donors' samples.

The chain combines TRBV5-6 with TRBJ2-3, with D hard to call. CDR3 size: 16 residues. CDR1 and CDR2 (germline): SGHDT, YYEEEE. With 0 bases removed from V and 0 bases from J, the gap between germline ends came to 11 bases. Here the CDR3 DNA reads TGTGCCAGCAGCTTGGTAGCTCGGTCAAGCACAGATACGCAGTATTTT. Translating it yields CASSLVARSSTDTQYF.

This rearrangement joins TRBV18 to TRBJ2-1; TRBD2 aligns across 12 bases. V trimming: 3 bases; J trimming: 9 bases; junction bases outside the gene matches: 9. This CDR3 comprises 16 residues. The V gene's germline CDR1 is KGHSH and CDR2 LQKENI. DNA of the CDR3: TGTGCCAGCTCACCCAGACTAGCGGGAGTCGGGGGTGAGCAGTTCTTC. Translating gives CASSPRLAGVGGEQFF.

The chain carries TRBV15 and TRBJ1-2; 9 nucleotides match TRBD1. The CDR3 contains 12 residues. The V gene end was trimmed by 7 bases and the J gene end by 5 bases; junction bases not matched to a gene: 2. Germline CDR1 is LNHNV and CDR2 is YYDKDF (reference sequence). CDR3 loop: CATTDRGYGYTF. The DNA of the CDR3 is TGTGCCACCACGGACAGGGGATATGGCTACACCTTC.

The chain is built from TRBV14 and TRBJ2-1; TRBD2 might be the D (6 bases). CDR3 length: 19 amino acids. CDR1 is SGHDN, CDR2 FVKESK, per germline. With 0 bases removed from V and 0 bases from J, the gap between germline ends came to 18 bases. The CDR3 spells CASSQDGSVPGSSYNEQFF. CDR3 coding DNA: TGTGCCAGCAGCCAAGATGGGTCCGTCCCCGGGAGCTCCTACAATGAGCAGTTCTTC.

The chain joins TRBV5-1 to TRBJ2-1, with TRBD1 identical over 8 bases. The CDR3 is 15 residues long. Germline lookup yields CDR1 SGHRS and CDR2 YFSETQ. V shed 0 bases, J shed 8 bases, and the junction held 7 bases outside the gene matches. The CDR3 loop is CASSLEAGGEDEQFF. The DNA of the CDR3 is TGCGCCAGCAGCTTGGAAGCAGGGGGCGAGGATGAGCAGTTCTTC.